Listed below are T cell receptor beta chains from one sample, sequenced in a study of spatial heterogeneity in lung cancer. Via MiXCR, TCRdb re-called the 5' RACE reads, giving one row per CDR3 protein. This table has tens of thousands of distinct CDR3 sequences, roughly 9.5% appearing once. The sequencing here drew on PBMCs, taken at surgery. The receptors derive from a male donor with early-stage non-small cell lung cancer. The CDR3 runs from the conserved cysteine through the conserved F or W. The order of the fields is V gene, clone size, D gene, CDR3 length, J gene, CDR3 protein, CDR3 DNA. The D gene is left open where the match is weak. Rows give clone size only sometimes, using once, few, many, or a class for an expanded clone.

>TRBV6-5|-|-|15|TRBJ2-7
CASSYSSAFTYEQYF
TGTGCCAGCAGTTACTCGAGCGCATTTACCTACGAGCAGTACTTC
>TRBV6-6|many|TRBD1|16|TRBJ2-7
CASSFSNRGNPYEQYF
TGTGCCAGCAGTTTTTCAAACAGGGGGAACCCCTACGAGCAGTACTTC
>TRBV5-6|many|-|15|TRBJ1-1
CASSGRQESETEAFF
TGTGCCAGCAGCGGCCGACAGGAGTCGGAGACTGAAGCTTTCTTT
>TRBV20-1|-|-|15|TRBJ2-6
CSARGVTAGANVLTF
TGCAGTGCCCGCGGGGTTACAGCTGGGGCCAACGTCCTGACTTTC
>TRBV20-1|few|TRBD1|12|TRBJ2-1
CSARDQYRGQFF
TGCAGTGCTAGAGATCAGTACAGGGGCCAGTTCTTC
>TRBV7-3|few|-|13|TRBJ2-3
CASSSYREDTQYF
TGTGCCAGCAGCTCATACAGGGAAGATACGCAGTATTTT
>TRBV7-9|many|TRBD1|13|TRBJ1-6
CASSLTGNSPLHF
TGTGCCAGCAGTTTGACAGGGAATTCACCCCTCCACTTT
>TRBV4-1|-|TRBD1|14|TRBJ2-7
CASSYTGDSYEQYF
TGCGCCAGCAGCTACACAGGGGACTCCTACGAGCAGTACTTC
>TRBV29-1|many|-|12|TRBJ2-2
CSVGKGTGELFF
TGCAGCGTTGGCAAGGGCACCGGGGAGCTGTTTTTT
>TRBV7-2|-|TRBD1|14|TRBJ1-6
CASSNSGGSTPLHF
TGTGCCAGCAGCAACTCAGGGGGCAGTACACCCCTCCACTTT
>TRBV6-2/TRBV6-3|many|-|11|TRBJ2-1
CASSPRGEQFF
TGTGCCAGCAGTCCACGAGGTGAGCAGTTCTTC
>TRBV4-3|few|-|16|TRBJ2-1
CASSREESGSYNEQFF
TGCGCCAGCAGCCGAGAAGAGAGCGGGTCCTACAATGAGCAGTTCTTC
>TRBV7-9|many|TRBD1|16|TRBJ1-3
CASSISTGSSGNTIYF
TGTGCCAGCAGCATATCGACAGGGTCCTCTGGAAACACCATATATTTT
>TRBV29-1|many|-|12|TRBJ1-5
CSAGDPSAPQHF
TGCAGCGCCGGGGACCCCTCTGCACCCCAGCATTTT
>TRBV9|many|TRBD2|16|TRBJ2-1
CASSATSGGAYNEQFF
TGTGCCAGCAGCGCTACTAGCGGGGGGGCCTACAATGAGCAGTTCTTC
>TRBV7-9|few|-|14|TRBJ2-5
CASSPNSGQETQYF
TGTGCCAGCAGCCCAAATTCCGGGCAAGAGACCCAGTACTTC
>TRBV29-1|once|-|11|TRBJ1-1
CSLGGSSEAFF
TGCAGCCTAGGGGGGTCCAGTGAAGCTTTCTTT
>TRBV14|many|-|13|TRBJ2-1
CASSQGPYNEQFF
TGTGCCAGCAGCCAAGGACCCTACAATGAGCAGTTCTTC
>TRBV29-1|-|-|12|TRBJ1-2
CSVEDRRHGYTF
TGCAGCGTAGAGGACAGACGGCATGGCTACACCTTC
>TRBV3-1|many|TRBD1|15|TRBJ2-2
CASSPRQGDTGELFF
TGTGCCAGCAGCCCCCGACAGGGGGACACCGGGGAGCTGTTTTTT
>TRBV10-3|-|-|14|TRBJ1-6
CATREGQGNSPLHF
TGTGCCACCCGGGAGGGCCAGGGTAATTCACCCCTCCACTTT
>TRBV15|-|-|15|TRBJ2-7
CATSHPGGVPYEQYF
TGTGCCACCAGCCACCCAGGCGGGGTACCCTACGAGCAGTACTTC
>TRBV28|-|TRBD2|16|TRBJ2-2
CASTPSLAGGTGELFF
TGTGCCAGCACCCCAAGTCTAGCGGGCGGCACCGGGGAGCTGTTTTTT
>TRBV5-6|-|-|15|TRBJ2-5
CASSFQQERQETQYF
TGTGCCAGCAGCTTTCAGCAGGAACGGCAAGAGACCCAGTACTTC
>TRBV28|many|-|12|TRBJ2-5
CASNIEGETQYF
TGTGCCAGCAACATAGAGGGAGAGACCCAGTACTTC
>TRBV5-4|few|TRBD1|14|TRBJ2-7
CASSSQGTPYEQYF
TGTGCCAGCAGCTCACAGGGGACCCCCTACGAGCAGTACTTC
>TRBV9|many|TRBD2|15|TRBJ2-3
CASSALAEGTDTQYF
TGTGCCAGCAGCGCACTAGCGGAGGGCACAGATACGCAGTATTTT
>TRBV7-3|-|-|15|TRBJ2-1
CASSLMAGAYNEQFF
TGTGCCAGCAGCTTAATGGCGGGCGCGTACAATGAGCAGTTCTTC
>TRBV29-1|-|TRBD2|14|TRBJ2-3
CSVGLAGGVDTQYF
TGCAGCGTGGGACTAGCGGGAGGGGTAGATACGCAGTATTTT
>TRBV6-2/TRBV6-3|-|TRBD1|13|TRBJ2-7
CASNRGRIDEQYF
TGTGCCAGCAACAGGGGGCGAATCGACGAGCAGTACTTC
>TRBV3-1|few|-|17|TRBJ2-6
CASSQDWQDGGANVLTF
TGTGCCAGCAGCCAAGATTGGCAGGACGGTGGGGCCAACGTCCTGACTTTC
>TRBV2|-|TRBD2|13|TRBJ2-5
CASGLVRQETQYF
TGTGCCAGCGGACTAGTAAGGCAAGAGACCCAGTACTTC
>TRBV7-2|many|-|16|TRBJ1-4
CASSIRGEITGEKLFF
TGTGCCAGCAGCATTAGGGGGGAGATAACTGGTGAAAAACTGTTTTTT
>TRBV11-3|many|TRBD2|16|TRBJ2-1
CASSWGLAGLRDEQFF
TGTGCCAGCAGCTGGGGACTAGCGGGACTTCGGGATGAGCAGTTCTTC
>TRBV7-2|few|-|14|TRBJ2-1
CASSLYGTYNEQFF
TGTGCCAGCAGCTTATACGGGACCTACAATGAGCAGTTCTTC
>TRBV27|-|-|16|TRBJ2-7
CASSLAGRLGPYEQYF
TGTGCCAGCAGTTTAGCAGGGAGGCTCGGGCCCTACGAGCAGTACTTC
>TRBV19|many|TRBD2|16|TRBJ2-1
CASSSRTSGSWNEQFF
TGTGCCAGTAGTTCCCGGACTAGCGGGAGTTGGAATGAGCAGTTCTTC
>TRBV9|-|TRBD2|16|TRBJ2-1
CASSDLAGRVPGEQFF
TGTGCCAGCAGCGACCTAGCGGGACGAGTACCGGGTGAGCAGTTCTTC
>TRBV3-1|-|-|13|TRBJ1-5
CASSLQGLGPQHF
TGTGCCAGCAGTCTTCAGGGATTGGGGCCCCAGCATTTT
>TRBV20-1|few|TRBD2|13|TRBJ2-7
CSARFGLADEQYF
TGCAGTGCTAGGTTTGGACTAGCAGACGAGCAGTACTTC
>TRBV6-1|-|-|20|TRBJ2-3
CASSEIKQGSSGHSTDTQYF
TGTGCCAGCAGTGAGATAAAACAGGGTTCGAGCGGTCATAGCACAGATACGCAGTATTTT
>TRBV4-3|many|-|15|TRBJ2-3
CASSRADEGMDTQYF
TGCGCCAGCAGCCGCGCGGACGAGGGGATGGATACGCAGTATTTT
>TRBV29-1|many|-|17|TRBJ2-3
CSVGSGVDPSSTDTQYF
TGCAGCGTTGGATCCGGAGTGGACCCCTCTAGCACAGATACGCAGTATTTT
>TRBV29-1|many|-|13|TRBJ2-3
CSGSTQITDTQYF
TGCAGCGGAAGTACCCAAATCACAGATACGCAGTATTTT
>TRBV12-2|-|-|15|TRBJ1-6
CASRLPHSYNSPLHF
TGTGCAAGTCGCTTACCCCACAGCTATAATTCACCCCTCCACTTT
>TRBV7-8|-|TRBD2|16|TRBJ2-2
CASSPGGLAFTGELFF
TGTGCCAGCAGCCCAGGGGGACTAGCGTTCACCGGGGAGCTGTTTTTT
>TRBV29-1|-|-|13|TRBJ2-7
CSVDGPSGAEQYF
TGCAGCGTGGACGGACCCTCGGGGGCCGAGCAGTACTTC
>TRBV2|few|-|12|TRBJ2-1
CASSVAGNEQFF
TGTGCCAGCAGCGTGGCGGGGAATGAGCAGTTCTTC
>TRBV20-1|few|-|12|TRBJ1-6
CSAMEGPPALHF
TGCAGTGCTATGGAGGGCCCGCCGGCCCTCCACTTT
>TRBV10-2|-|-|13|TRBJ2-2
CATRGAGTGELFF
TGCGCCACTAGGGGGGCGGGCACCGGGGAGCTGTTTTTT
>TRBV10-3|few|-|14|TRBJ1-5
CAISASQEGQPQHF
TGTGCCATCAGTGCATCACAAGAAGGGCAGCCCCAGCATTTT
>TRBV6-2/TRBV6-3|-|-|13|TRBJ1-5
CASNVRGNQPQHF
TGTGCCAGCAACGTCAGGGGCAATCAGCCCCAGCATTTT
>TRBV2|many|-|14|TRBJ2-3
CASSEDGGTDTQYF
TGTGCCAGCAGTGAGGACGGGGGAACAGATACGCAGTATTTT
>TRBV28|few|-|14|TRBJ2-3
CASSGPQYTDTQYF
TGTGCCAGCAGCGGGCCTCAATACACAGATACGCAGTATTTT
>TRBV7-2|-|-|14|TRBJ2-5
CASSLVGEGKTQYF
TGTGCCAGCAGCTTAGTCGGGGAAGGGAAGACCCAGTACTTC
>TRBV30|few|-|16|TRBJ1-2
CAWMGEELIVNYGYTF
TGTGCCTGGATGGGTGAAGAGCTTATCGTTAACTATGGCTACACCTTC
>TRBV9|many|-|14|TRBJ2-5
CASSGGRYQETQYF
TGTGCCAGCAGCGGGGGTCGATACCAAGAGACCCAGTACTTC
>TRBV5-1|few|TRBD1|15|TRBJ2-7
CASTRGAGGVYEQYF
TGCGCCAGCACCAGAGGGGCAGGGGGCGTGTACGAGCAGTACTTC